One and the same sample provided the 3 T cell receptor beta chains below, sequenced in a study of T-cell memory formation after mild COVID-19. Using its own MiXCR run on the 5' RACE reads, TCRdb lists one record per CDR3 protein. The sample yields about 150,000 distinct CDR3 sequences, roughly 19% seen once. The sequenced material came from PBMCs or a T cell subset sorted from them (not recorded which). These receptors all come from an adult woman who had mild COVID-19 (a few samples of this study predate the infection). Cell type and time point are not known.

There are many counts of this clonotype. The chain links TRBV20-1 to TRBJ1-1, with 8 bases aligning to TRBD1. Trimming cost V 1 base and J 8 bases; bases outside gene matches: 6. The CDR3 has 13 residues. Per the germline V gene, CDR1 is DFQATT and CDR2 is SNEGSKA (reference sequence). The CDR3 here is CSARGSGGYEAFF. The CDR3 DNA follows: TGCAGTGCTAGAGGTTCAGGGGGCTACGAAGCTTTCTTT.

The chain couples TRBV4-1 to TRBJ2-7; the D gene is possibly TRBD1 (6 bases). Germline V lookup: CDR1 MGHRA, CDR2 YSYEKL. V was shortened by 2 bases and J by 4 bases, with 24 bases between the two germline ends. This CDR3 is 18 amino acids long. The CDR3 is CASSQFVFPARGEYEQYF. The CDR3 coding sequence is TGCGCCAGCAGCCAATTCGTTTTCCCCGCCAGGGGCGAGTACGAGCAGTACTTC.

This sequence joins TRBV18 and TRBJ2-1; TRBD1 agrees at 12 bases. The V and J ends lost 2 bases and 9 bases, in that order; junction bases with no gene match: 2. Germline CDR1 reads KGHSH; CDR2 reads LQKENI. The CDR3 contains 14 residues. This chain's CDR3 is CASSPGTGGTEQFF. As DNA, the CDR3 is TGTGCCAGCTCACCAGGGACAGGGGGCACTGAGCAGTTCTTC.